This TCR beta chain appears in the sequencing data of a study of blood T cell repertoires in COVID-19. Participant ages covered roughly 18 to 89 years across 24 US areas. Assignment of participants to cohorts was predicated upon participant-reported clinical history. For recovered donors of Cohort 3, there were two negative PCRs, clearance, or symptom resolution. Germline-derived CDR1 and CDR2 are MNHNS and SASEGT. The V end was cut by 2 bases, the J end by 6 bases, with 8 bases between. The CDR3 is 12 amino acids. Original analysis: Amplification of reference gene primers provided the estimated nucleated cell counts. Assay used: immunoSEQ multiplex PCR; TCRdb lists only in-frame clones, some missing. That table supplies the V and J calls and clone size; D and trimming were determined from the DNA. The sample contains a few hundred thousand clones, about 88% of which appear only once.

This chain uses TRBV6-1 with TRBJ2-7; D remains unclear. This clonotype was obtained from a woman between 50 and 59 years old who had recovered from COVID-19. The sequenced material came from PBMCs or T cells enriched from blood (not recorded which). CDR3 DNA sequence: TGTGCCAGCAGTGAACTAGTGGGCGAGCAGTACTTC. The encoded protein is CASSELVGEQYF.